This T cell receptor beta chain was identified in a study of tumor and adjacent non-tumor tissue in lung cancer. Study conclusions and caveats: Shorter survival was associated with higher TCR diversity in tumors.

Turning to this clonotype: The antigen remains unidentified. A much larger clone sits a single nucleotide away, making a read error possible.

No cell sorting was done before RNA was extracted from the tissue. The normal lung tissue was taken more than 3 cm from the tumor edge. The library came from three nested PCR rounds adapted from ARM-PCR protocols. One entry per CDR3 protein results from TCRdb running MiXCR on the multiplex PCR reads. The sample gives 40,000 to 50,000 distinct CDR3 sequences, roughly 60% of which show up once; 30% is in the top ten. With 4 bases removed from V and 3 bases from J, the gap between germline ends came to 6 bases. Germline CDR1 and CDR2: GTSNPN and SVGIG (reference sequence). The CDR3 runs 11 residues. The chain couples TRBV30 to TRBJ1-1; D possibly corresponds to TRBD1 (5 bases). The receptor was derived from a woman between 70 and 85 years old with non-small cell lung cancer. The sample consisted of distant non-tumor lung tissue. The CDR3 DNA reads TGTGCCTGGATCAGGGACACTGAAGCTTTCTTT. Translating gives CAWIRDTEAFF.